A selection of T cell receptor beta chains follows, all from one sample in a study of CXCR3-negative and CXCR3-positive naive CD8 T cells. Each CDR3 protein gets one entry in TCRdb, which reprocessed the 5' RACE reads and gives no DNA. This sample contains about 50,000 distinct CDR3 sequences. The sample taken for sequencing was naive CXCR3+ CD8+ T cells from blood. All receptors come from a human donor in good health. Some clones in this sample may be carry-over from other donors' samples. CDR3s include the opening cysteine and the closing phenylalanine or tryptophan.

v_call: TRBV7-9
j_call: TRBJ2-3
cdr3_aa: CASSLSNSSTDTQYF

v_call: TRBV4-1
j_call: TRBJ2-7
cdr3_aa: CASSQDRLEAGEQYF

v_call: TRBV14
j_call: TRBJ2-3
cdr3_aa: CASSHVEWRTQYF

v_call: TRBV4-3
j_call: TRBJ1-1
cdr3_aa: CASSQEIRGHTEAFF

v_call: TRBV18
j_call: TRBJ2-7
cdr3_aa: CASSPPGPPLGAYEQYF

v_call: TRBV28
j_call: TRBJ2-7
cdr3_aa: CASRNQGGDEQYF

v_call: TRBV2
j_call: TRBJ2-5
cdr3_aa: CASLKNEETQYF

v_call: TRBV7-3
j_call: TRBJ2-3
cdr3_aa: CASSLRHPTDTQYF

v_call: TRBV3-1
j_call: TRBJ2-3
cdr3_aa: CASSKRGAGDLENTQYF

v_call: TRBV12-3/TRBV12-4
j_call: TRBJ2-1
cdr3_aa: CAAFAGNEQFF

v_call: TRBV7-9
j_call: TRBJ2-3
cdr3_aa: CASSFPRGSTQYF

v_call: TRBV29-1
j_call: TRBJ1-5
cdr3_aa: CSVSEGVGQPQHF

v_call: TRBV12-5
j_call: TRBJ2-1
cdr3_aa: CASGHRDTDNEQFF

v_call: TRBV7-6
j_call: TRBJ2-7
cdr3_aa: CASSHSRSGDNYEQYF

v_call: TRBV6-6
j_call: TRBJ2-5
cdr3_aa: CASSYGTGFGETQYF

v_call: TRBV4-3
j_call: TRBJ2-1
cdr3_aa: CASSQVGRGPLYNEQFF

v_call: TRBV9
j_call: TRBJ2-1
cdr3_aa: CASSEGLAGGYEQFF

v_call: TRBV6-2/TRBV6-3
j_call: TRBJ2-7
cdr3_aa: CASTGLAEVYEQYF

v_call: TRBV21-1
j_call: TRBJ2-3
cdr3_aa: CASSNPTGTVCTDTQYF

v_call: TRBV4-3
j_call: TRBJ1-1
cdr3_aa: CASSHGQDGDTEAFF

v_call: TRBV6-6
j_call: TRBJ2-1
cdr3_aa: CASTLTGGNEQFF

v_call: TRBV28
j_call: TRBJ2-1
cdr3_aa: CASSFGGGAYEQFF

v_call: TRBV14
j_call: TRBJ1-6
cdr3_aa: CATSLQGAAPLHF

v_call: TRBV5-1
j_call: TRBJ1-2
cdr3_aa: CASSHASLVFSRDGYTF

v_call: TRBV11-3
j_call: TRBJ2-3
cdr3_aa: CASSSRDRGTDTQYF

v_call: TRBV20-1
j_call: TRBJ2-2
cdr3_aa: CSARGETAIFGELFF

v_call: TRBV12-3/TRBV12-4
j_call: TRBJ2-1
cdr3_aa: CASSSGGWSYNEQFF

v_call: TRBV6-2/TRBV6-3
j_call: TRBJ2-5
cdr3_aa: CASSFVDSFQETQYF

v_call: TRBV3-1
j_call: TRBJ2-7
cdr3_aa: CASSHGTGTYEQYF

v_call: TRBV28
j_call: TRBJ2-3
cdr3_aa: CASSLVGLSTDTQYF

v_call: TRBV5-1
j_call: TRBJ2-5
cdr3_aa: CASSQRQGGETQYF

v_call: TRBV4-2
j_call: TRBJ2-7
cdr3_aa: CASSPLQATYEQYF

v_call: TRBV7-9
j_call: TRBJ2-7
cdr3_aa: CASSLFTGGSYEQYF

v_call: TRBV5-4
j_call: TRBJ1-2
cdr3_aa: CASSSPQDHYGYTF

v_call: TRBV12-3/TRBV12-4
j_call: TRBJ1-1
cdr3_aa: CASSLVQGFTEAFF

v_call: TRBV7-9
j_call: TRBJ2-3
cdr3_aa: CASSHERGGFSSTDTQYF

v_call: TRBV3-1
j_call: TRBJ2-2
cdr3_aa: CASSLLDRYSTGELFF

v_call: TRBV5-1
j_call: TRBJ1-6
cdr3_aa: CASSLDHNSPLHF

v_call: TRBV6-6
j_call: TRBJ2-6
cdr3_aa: CASRTGSGANVLTF

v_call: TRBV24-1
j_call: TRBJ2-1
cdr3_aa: CATSDFQGFNEQFF

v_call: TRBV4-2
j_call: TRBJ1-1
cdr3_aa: CASSRSYRGTEAFF

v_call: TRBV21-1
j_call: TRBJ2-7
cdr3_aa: CASSKDRAFYEQYF

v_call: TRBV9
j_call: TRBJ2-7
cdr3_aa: CASSPKPAPPGSYEQYF

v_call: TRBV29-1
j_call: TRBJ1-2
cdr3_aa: CSVEDTGTGNYGYTF

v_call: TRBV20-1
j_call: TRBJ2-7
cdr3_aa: CSAREASHEQYF

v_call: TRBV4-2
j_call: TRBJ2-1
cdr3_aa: CASSQGRNSYNEQFF

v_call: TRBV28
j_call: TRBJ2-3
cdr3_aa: CASSPMGGGAGSGTDTQYF

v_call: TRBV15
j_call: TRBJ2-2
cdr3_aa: CATSRDRISAGELFF

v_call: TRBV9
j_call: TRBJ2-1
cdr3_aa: CASRITSGGYNEQFF

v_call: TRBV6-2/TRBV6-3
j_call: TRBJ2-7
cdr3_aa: CASSLTPYEQYF

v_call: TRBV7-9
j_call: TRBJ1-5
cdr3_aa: CASSPGGNQPQHF

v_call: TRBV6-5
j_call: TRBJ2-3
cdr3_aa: CASSYSQGTTDTQYF

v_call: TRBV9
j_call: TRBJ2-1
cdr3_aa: CASSVSDRGPTYNEQFF

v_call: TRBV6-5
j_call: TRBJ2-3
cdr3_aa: CASSYTPALAGGTDTQYF

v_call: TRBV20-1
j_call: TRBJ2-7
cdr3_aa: CSAREGGPYYEQYF

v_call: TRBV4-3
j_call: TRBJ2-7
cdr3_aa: CASSQDSLGDYEQYF

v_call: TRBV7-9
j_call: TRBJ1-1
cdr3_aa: CASSPITGSGTEAFF